The 13 T cell receptor beta chains in this list originate from one sample, sequenced in a study of breast tumors, draining lymph nodes, adjacent tissues. The lymph nodes were axillary draining lymph nodes from breast cancer patients. MiXCR was run by TCRdb on the multiplex PCR reads, yielding one entry per CDR3 protein. The sample includes about 80,000 distinct CDR3 sequences, approximately 20% of them seen just once. The source material was axillary lymph node tissue. The receptors shown here come from a female donor with breast cancer. Some clones in this sample may be carry-over from other donors' samples.

This clonotype was detected only a few times. The CDR3 spells CAWSVNGNSPLHF. The CDR3 coding sequence is TGTGCCTGGAGTGTAAACGGAAATTCACCCCTCCACTTT. This chain connects TRBV30 to TRBJ1-6; unclear D gene. Looked up from germline, CDR1 is GTSNPN and CDR2 is SVGIG (reference sequence). This CDR3 region has 13 residues. V dropped 0 bases and J dropped 7 bases, with 7 bases sitting between them.

This clonotype was detected once. Since a much larger clone is just one base distant, this may be a read error. The chain couples TRBV4-3 to TRBJ2-7; 10 nucleotides line up with TRBD1. Germline assignment: CDR1 LGHNA and CDR2 YSLEER. The CDR3 is 18 amino acids. CDR3 DNA sequence: TGCACCAGCAGCCGGGAATGGGGGGGACAGGGGTGGACCTACGAGCAGTACTTC. Its protein is CTSSREWGGQGWTYEQYF.

A word on this clonotype: A much more abundant neighbour one base away suggests this may be a read error. The chain joins TRBV12-3 or TRBV12-4 to TRBJ2-6; D is possibly TRBD1 (6 bases). This CDR3 region has 15 residues. The chain's CDR3 is CSSRQVLSGANVLTF. As DNA, the CDR3 is TGTTCCAGCCGACAGGTTCTCTCTGGGGCCAACGTCCTGACTTTC.

This clonotype was recorded many times. The rearrangement uses TRBV4-2 and TRBJ2-5, with TRBD1 identical over 9 bases. CDR3 length: 15 residues. Germline V CDR1 and CDR2: LGHNA, YNFKEQ. Germline trimming cut 4 bases from V and 6 bases from J; bases unmatched to any gene: 9. CDR3 coding DNA: TGTGCCAGCAGCCTACCGGGACAGGGCAAGAAGACCCAGTACTTC. Protein sequence: CASSLPGQGKKTQYF.

This clonotype was recorded many times. The rearrangement links TRBV20-1 to TRBJ2-2, with D possibly being TRBD1 (8 bases). This CDR3 region has 13 residues. From germline, CDR1 is DFQATT and CDR2 SNEGSKA (reference sequence). The DNA for the CDR3 is TGCAGCGCGGACAGGGAGGGCACCGGGGAGCTGTTTTTT. Translating gives CSADREGTGELFF.

In this sample, this clonotype turned up a few times. The V call is TRBV20-1, the J call TRBJ1-1; D remains ambiguous. CDR3 length: 11 residues. Germline assignment: CDR1 DFQATT and CDR2 SNEGSKA (reference sequence). V was clipped by 3 bases and J by 1 base, with 3 bases between them. CDR3 DNA: TGCAGTGCTAGTGGGAACACTGAAGCTTTCTTT. Translation: CSASGNTEAFF.

This clonotype was seen many times. The chain has TRBV19 and TRBJ1-2; 7 bases match TRBD1. The V and J ends lost 11 bases and 5 bases, in that order; junction bases with no gene match: 20. The germline gives CDR1 LNHDA, CDR2 SQIVND (reference sequence). The CDR3 runs 16 residues. The CDR3 is CAPQEGGNRGIYGYTF. The CDR3 DNA sequence: TGTGCCCCCCAAGAAGGGGGGAACAGGGGAATATATGGCTACACCTTC.

A single count supports this clonotype. A much larger clone differs from this one at a single base, so this may be a read error. The chain is built from TRBV19 and TRBJ2-3; either TRBD1 or TRBD2 may fit D (5 bases each). CDR1 is LNHDA, CDR2 SQIVND, per germline (reference sequence). The CDR3 contains 13 residues. Written as DNA, the CDR3 is TGTGCCGGTAGAGCGGACATCACAGATACGCAGTATTTT. It codes for CAGRADITDTQYF. Full variable domain (outside the CDR3, taken from reference TRBV19 and TRBJ2-3): DGGITQSPKYLFRKEGQNVTLSCEQNLNHDAMYWYRQDPGQGLRLIYYSQIVNDFQKGDIAEGYSVSREKKESFPLTVTSAQKNPTAFYLCAGRADITDTQYFGPGTRLTVL.

This clonotype was recorded at least ten times. V usage is TRBV5-6 and J usage is TRBJ1-6, with 7 bases identical to TRBD1. The germline V gene encodes CDR1 SGHDT and CDR2 YYEEEE. The CDR3 is 16 amino acids. J was trimmed by 6 bases and V by 4 bases; bases with no gene match: 10. CDR3 bases: TGTGCCAGCAGCCCAGGACCAGGGGGACGTAATTCACCCCTCCACTTT. Translation: CASSPGPGGRNSPLHF.

This chain joins TRBV6-1 and TRBJ1-5; 9 nucleotides line up with TRBD1. Germline V gene lookup returns CDR1 MNHNS and CDR2 SASEGT. V shed 4 bases, J shed 7 bases, and the junction held 2 bases outside the gene matches. This CDR3 spans 13 amino acids. CDR3 protein: CASSGDRAQPQHF. The CDR3 DNA reads as TGTGCCAGCAGTGGGGACAGGGCACAGCCCCAGCATTTT.

This sequence joins TRBV7-9 and TRBJ1-1, with TRBD1 matching 7 bases. This CDR3 spans 14 amino acids. Losses at the gene ends were 3 bases for V and 4 bases for J; bases not matched to a gene: 5. Germline lookup yields CDR1 SEHNR and CDR2 FQNEAQ (reference sequence). CDR3 amino acids: CASSFSQGGTEAFF. In DNA, the CDR3 is TGTGCCAGCAGCTTCAGCCAGGGGGGCACTGAAGCTTTCTTT.

This clonotype showed up many times. The gene calls are TRBV5-1 and TRBJ2-7, with 10 nucleotides matching TRBD1. The CDR3 length is 14 residues. V lost 4 bases, J lost 2 bases, and 3 bases stayed unmatched. The germline V gene encodes CDR1 SGHRS and CDR2 YFSETQ. This chain's CDR3 is CASSKGQGPYEQYF. Written as DNA, the CDR3 is TGCGCCAGCAGCAAGGGACAGGGGCCCTACGAGCAGTACTTC.

In its sample, this clonotype was seen many times. This chain joins TRBV5-6 and TRBJ2-2; 12 bases are a match to TRBD1. Germline V gene sequence: CDR1 SGHDT, CDR2 YYEEEE. Trimming cost V 4 bases and J 6 bases; bases outside gene matches: 7. The CDR3 contains 16 residues. CDR3 amino acids: CASSRDRGRVAGELFF. CDR3 DNA: TGTGCCAGCAGCCGGGACAGGGGGCGGGTTGCCGGGGAGCTGTTTTTT.